The T cell receptor beta chain under discussion was sequenced for a study of blood T cell repertoires in COVID-19. As for the study in general: Samples of COVID-19 (acute and convalescent) were obtained from the United States, Italy and Spain. In each case, the material was cDNA or gDNA derived from T cells, B-cell-depleted T cells, or PBMCs.

As originally analysed: Reference gene primers were amplified, and this amplification served to estimate nucleated cell counts. Produced via immunoSEQ multiplex PCR; TCRdb's table is partial and in-frame only. V and J calls and clone size are given by that table; D and trimming were obtained from the DNA. The repertoire holds some 240,000 clones, with around 90% as singletons. Sequenced material: peripheral blood. This TCR came from a man aged 55 to 70 who had recovered from COVID-19.

CDR3 amino acids: CASSLGGGSPLHF. The CDR3 DNA follows: TGTGCCAGCAGCTTAGGGGGAGGCTCACCCCTCCACTTT. The chain recombines TRBV7-9 with TRBJ1-6; D gene ambiguous. This CDR3 spans 13 amino acids. Germline V gives CDR1 SEHNR, CDR2 FQNEAQ (reference sequence). Deletions cut 1 base from V and 10 bases from J, with 8 bases between.